The TCR beta chain described here comes from a study of radiotherapy plus CTLA-4 blockade in lung cancer. Overall study findings and caveats: Best predicting response, reportedly, were early blood T cell clone dynamics, with interferon-beta.

This clone appeared a few times. What it binds is not known. The method was immunoSEQ multiplex PCR; TCRdb's version includes in-frame clones alone and lacks a portion of them. Found here are tens of thousands of clones, about 80% of them singletons; the top ten hold almost 9%. This CDR3 is built from 14 residues. The germline V gene encodes CDR1 WSHSY and CDR2 SAAADI. Trimming took off 0 bases at V and 7 bases at J, with 10 bases between the two ends. The sequence was collected from a human donor with non-small cell lung cancer who had stable disease on radiotherapy plus ipilimumab. Material: peripheral blood, obtained from a patient treated with radiotherapy plus ipilimumab. This chain joins TRBV10-2 and TRBJ2-1; the D is unclear. CDR3 bases: TGCGCCAGCAGTGAGTCCCGTCTAGGGAATGAGCAGTTCTTC. Protein: CASSESRLGNEQFF.